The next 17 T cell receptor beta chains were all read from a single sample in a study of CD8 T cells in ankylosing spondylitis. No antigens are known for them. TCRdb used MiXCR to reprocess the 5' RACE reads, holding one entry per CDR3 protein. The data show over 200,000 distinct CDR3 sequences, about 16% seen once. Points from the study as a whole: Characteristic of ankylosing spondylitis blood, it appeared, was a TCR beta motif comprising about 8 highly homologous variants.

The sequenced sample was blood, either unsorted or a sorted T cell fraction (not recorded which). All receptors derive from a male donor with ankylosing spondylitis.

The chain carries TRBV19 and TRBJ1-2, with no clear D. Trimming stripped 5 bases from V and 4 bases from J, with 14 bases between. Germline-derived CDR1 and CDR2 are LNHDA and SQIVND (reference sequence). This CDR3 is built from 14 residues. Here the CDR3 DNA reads TGTGCCAGTAGTCCATCGCCAGGCGTCTATGGCTACACCTTC. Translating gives CASSPSPGVYGYTF.

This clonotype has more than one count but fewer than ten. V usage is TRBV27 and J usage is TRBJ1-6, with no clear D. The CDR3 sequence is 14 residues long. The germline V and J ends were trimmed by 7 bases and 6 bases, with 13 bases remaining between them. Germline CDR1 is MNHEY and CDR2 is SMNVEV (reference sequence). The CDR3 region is CASTLRPPNSPLHF. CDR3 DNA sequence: TGTGCCAGCACCTTAAGGCCACCTAATTCACCCCTCCACTTT.

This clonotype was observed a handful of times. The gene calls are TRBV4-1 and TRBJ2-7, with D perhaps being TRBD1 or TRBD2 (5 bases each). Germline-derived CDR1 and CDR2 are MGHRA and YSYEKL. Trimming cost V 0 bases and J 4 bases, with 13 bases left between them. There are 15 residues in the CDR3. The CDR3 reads CASSQEARETYEQYF. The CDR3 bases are TGCGCCAGCAGCCAAGAAGCCAGGGAGACTTACGAGCAGTACTTC.

CDR3 in amino acids: CASSLIYVGLSAEQFF. The CDR3 DNA follows: TGTGCCAGCAGCTTAATATACGTTGGGTTATCCGCTGAGCAGTTCTTC. The chain couples TRBV7-9 to TRBJ2-1; no firm D call. The germline CDR1 and CDR2 sequences are SEHNR and FQNEAQ (reference sequence). V was pared by 2 bases and J by 9 bases, with 20 bases between. The CDR3 is 16 amino acids.

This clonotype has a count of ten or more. The CDR3, as DNA: TGTGCCAGCAGCTTAGAAAGTTACAATGAGCAGTTCTTC. Encoded protein: CASSLESYNEQFF. This rearrangement joins TRBV7-9 to TRBJ2-1; D ambiguous. This CDR3 spans 13 amino acids. Trimming removed 1 base from V and 4 bases from J, with 5 bases in between. From germline, CDR1 is SEHNR and CDR2 FQNEAQ (reference sequence).

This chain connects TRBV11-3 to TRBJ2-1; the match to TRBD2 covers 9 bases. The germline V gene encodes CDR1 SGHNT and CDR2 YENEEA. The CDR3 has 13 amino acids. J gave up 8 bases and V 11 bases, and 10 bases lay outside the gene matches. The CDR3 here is CALGREGDDEQFF. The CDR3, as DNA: TGTGCCCTAGGGCGGGAGGGCGACGATGAGCAGTTCTTC.

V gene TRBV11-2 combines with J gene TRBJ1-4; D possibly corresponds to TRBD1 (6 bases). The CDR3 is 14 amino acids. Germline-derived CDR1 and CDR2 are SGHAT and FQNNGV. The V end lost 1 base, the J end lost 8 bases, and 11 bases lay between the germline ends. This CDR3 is CASSLGGGREKLFF. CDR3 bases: TGTGCCAGCAGCTTAGGGGGGGGCCGAGAAAAACTGTTTTTT. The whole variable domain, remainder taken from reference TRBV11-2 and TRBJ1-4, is EAGVAQSPRYKIIEKRQSVAFWCNPISGHATLYWYQQILGQGPKLLIQFQNNGVVDDSQLPKDRFSAERLKGVDSTLKIQPAKLEDSAVYLCASSLGGGREKLFFGSGTQLSVL.

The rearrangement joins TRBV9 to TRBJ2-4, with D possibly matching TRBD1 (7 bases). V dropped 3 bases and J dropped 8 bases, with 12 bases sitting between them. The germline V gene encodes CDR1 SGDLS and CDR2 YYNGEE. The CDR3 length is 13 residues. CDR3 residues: CASSATGTDIQYF. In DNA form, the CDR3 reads TGTGCCAGCAGCGCGACAGGGACTGACATTCAGTACTTC.

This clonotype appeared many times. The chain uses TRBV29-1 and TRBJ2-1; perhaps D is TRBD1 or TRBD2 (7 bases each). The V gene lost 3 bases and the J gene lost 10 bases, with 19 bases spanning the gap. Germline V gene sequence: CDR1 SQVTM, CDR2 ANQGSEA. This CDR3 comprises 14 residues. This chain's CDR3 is CSVDFSGGASEQFF. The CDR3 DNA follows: TGCAGCGTTGATTTTTCAGGGGGGGCTTCGGAGCAGTTCTTC.

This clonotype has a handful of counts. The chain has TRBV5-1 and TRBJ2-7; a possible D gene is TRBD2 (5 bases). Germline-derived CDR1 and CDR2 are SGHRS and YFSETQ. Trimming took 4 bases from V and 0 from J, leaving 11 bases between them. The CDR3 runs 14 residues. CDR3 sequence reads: CASSPEASSYEQYF. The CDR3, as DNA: TGCGCCAGCAGCCCGGAGGCCAGCTCCTACGAGCAGTACTTC.

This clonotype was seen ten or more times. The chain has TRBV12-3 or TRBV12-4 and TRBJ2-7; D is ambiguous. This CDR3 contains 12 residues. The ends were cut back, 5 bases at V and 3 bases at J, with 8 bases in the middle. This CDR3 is CASSPNFYEQYF. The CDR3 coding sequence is TGTGCCAGCAGTCCAAACTTCTACGAGCAGTACTTC.

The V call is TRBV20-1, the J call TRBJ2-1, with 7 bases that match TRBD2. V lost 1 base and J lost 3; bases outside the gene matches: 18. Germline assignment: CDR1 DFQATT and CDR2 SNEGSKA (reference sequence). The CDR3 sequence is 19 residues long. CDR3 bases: TGCAGTGCTAGAGGCTATCCCGGGACTACGATCGACAGCTACAATGAGCAGTTCTTC. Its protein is CSARGYPGTTIDSYNEQFF.

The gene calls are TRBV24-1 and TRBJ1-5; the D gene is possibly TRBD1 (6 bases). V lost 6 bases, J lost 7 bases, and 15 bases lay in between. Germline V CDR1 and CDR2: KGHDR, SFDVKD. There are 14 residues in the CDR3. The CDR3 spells CATSHRDFGQPQHF. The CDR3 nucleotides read TGTGCCACCAGTCACAGGGACTTCGGGCAGCCCCAGCATTTT.

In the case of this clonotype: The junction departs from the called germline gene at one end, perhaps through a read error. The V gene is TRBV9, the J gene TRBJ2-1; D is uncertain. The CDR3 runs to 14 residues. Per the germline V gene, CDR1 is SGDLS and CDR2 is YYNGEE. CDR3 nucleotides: TGTGCCAGCAGCTCCCCTCCGTTTTACAACGAGCAGTTCTTC. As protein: CASSSPPFYNEQFF.

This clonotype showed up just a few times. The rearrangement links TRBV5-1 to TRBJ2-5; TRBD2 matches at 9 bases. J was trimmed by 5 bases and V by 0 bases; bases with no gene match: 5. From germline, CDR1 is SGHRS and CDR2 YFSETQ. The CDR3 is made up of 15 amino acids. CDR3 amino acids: CASSLAGSGSETQYF. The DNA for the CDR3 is TGCGCCAGCAGCTTGGCTGGTAGCGGGAGCGAGACCCAGTACTTC.

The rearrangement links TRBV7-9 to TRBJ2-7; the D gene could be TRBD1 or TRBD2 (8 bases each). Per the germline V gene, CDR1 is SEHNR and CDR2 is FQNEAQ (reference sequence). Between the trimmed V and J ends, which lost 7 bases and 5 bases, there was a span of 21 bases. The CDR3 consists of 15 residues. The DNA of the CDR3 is TGTGCCAGCATCCGGGAGGGGACAGGAAGACACGAGCAGTACTTC. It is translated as CASIREGTGRHEQYF.

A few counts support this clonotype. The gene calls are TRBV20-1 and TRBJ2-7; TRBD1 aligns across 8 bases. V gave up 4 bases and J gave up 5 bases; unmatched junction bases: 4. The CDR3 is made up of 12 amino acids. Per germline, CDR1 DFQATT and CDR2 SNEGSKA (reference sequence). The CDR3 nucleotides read TGCAGTGCTATGGCAGGGGGCCACGAGCAGTACTTC. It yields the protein CSAMAGGHEQYF.